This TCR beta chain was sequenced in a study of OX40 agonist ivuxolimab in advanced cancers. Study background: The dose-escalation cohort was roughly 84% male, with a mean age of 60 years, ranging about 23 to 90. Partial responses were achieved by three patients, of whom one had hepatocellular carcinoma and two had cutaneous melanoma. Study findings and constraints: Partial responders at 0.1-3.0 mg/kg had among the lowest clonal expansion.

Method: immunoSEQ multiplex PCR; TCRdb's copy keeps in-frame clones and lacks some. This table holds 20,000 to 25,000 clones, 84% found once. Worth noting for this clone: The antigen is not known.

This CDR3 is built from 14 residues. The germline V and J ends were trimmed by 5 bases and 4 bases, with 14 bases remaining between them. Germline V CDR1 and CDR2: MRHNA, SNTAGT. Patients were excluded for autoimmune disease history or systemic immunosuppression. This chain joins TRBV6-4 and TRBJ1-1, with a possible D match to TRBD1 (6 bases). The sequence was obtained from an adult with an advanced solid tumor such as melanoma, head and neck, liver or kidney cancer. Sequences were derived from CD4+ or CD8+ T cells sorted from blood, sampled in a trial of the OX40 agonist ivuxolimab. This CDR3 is CASSFEGGGTEAFF. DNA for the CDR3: TGTGCCAGCAGTTTTGAGGGGGGCGGCACTGAAGCTTTCTTT.